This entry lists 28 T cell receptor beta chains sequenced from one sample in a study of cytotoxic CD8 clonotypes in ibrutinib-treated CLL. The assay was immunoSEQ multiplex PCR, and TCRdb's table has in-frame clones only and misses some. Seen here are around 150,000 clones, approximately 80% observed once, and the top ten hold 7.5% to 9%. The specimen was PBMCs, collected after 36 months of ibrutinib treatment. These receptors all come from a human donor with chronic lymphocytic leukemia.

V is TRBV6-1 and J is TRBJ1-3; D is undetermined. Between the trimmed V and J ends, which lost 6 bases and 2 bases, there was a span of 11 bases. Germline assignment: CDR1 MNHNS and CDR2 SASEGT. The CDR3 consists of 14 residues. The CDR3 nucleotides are TGTGCCAGCAGCCAAATCGGAACTGGAAACACCATATATTTT. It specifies CASSQIGTGNTIYF.

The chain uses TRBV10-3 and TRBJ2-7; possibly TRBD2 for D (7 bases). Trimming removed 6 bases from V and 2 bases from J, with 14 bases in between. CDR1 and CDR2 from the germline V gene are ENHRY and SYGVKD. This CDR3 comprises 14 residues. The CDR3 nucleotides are TGTGCCATCAGGGGGGGGGCAGGACCCTACGAGCAGTACTTC. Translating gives CAIRGGAGPYEQYF.

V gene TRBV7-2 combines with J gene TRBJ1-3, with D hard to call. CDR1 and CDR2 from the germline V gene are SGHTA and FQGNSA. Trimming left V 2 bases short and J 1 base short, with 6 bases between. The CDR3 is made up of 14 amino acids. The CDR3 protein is CASSLSASGNTIYF. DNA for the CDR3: TGTGCCAGCAGCTTATCCGCTTCTGGAAACACCATATATTTT.

CDR3 sequence (DNA): TGTGCCAGCAGTTACTCAAGGCTAGGTCCAGGACTGTTTTTT. Protein: CASSYSRLGPGLFF. This sequence joins TRBV6-5 and TRBJ1-4; D call uncertain. In germline, CDR1 is MNHEY, CDR2 SVGAGI. This CDR3 comprises 14 residues. Trimming removed 0 bases from V and 13 bases from J, with 15 bases in between.

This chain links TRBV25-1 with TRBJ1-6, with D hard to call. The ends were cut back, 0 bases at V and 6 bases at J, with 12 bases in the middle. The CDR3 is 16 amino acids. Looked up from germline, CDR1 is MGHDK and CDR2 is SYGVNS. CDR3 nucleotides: TGTGCCAGCAGTGAATATACCCAGGCCACTAATTCACCCCTCCACTTT. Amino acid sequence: CASSEYTQATNSPLHF. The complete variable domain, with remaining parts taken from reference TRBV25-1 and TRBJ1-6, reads EADIYQTPRYLVIGTGKKITLECSQTMGHDKMYWYQQDPGMELHLIHYSYGVNSTEKGDLSSESTVSRIRTEHFPLTLESARPSHTSQYLCASSEYTQATNSPLHFGNGTRLTVT.

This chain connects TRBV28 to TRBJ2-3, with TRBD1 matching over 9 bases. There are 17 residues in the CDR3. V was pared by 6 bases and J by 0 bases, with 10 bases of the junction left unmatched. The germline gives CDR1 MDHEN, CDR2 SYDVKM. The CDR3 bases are TGTGCCAGCAGCCCCTCGGGACAGGGCAAGAGCACAGATACGCAGTATTTT. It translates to CASSPSGQGKSTDTQYF.

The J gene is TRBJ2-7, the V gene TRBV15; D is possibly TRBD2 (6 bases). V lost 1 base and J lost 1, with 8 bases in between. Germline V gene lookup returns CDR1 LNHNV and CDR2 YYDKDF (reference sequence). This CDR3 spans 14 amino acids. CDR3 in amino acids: CATSRAEGSYEQYF. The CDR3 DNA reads TGTGCCACCAGCAGAGCGGAGGGGTCCTACGAGCAGTACTTC.

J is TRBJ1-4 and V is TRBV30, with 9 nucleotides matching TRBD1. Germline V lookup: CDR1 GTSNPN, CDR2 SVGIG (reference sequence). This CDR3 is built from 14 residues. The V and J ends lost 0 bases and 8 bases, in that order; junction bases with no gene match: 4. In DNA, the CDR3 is TGTGCCTGGAGTGTGGGACAGGGTGGAGAAAAACTGTTTTTT. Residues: CAWSVGQGGEKLFF.

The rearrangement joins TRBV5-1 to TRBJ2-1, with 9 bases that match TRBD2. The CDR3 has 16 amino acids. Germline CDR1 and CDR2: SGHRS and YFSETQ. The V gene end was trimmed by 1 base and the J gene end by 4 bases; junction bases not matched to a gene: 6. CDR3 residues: CASSLWTSDLYNEQFF. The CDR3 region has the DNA TGCGCCAGCAGCTTGTGGACTAGCGACTTATACAATGAGCAGTTCTTC.

CDR3 sequence: CASSPGMEGPNEKLFF. Here the CDR3 DNA reads TGTGCCAGCAGCCCCGGCATGGAAGGGCCTAATGAAAAACTGTTTTTT. This chain uses TRBV28 with TRBJ1-4; no firm D call. The CDR3 spans 16 residues. With 6 bases removed from V and 3 bases from J, the gap between germline ends came to 17 bases. CDR1 and CDR2 from the germline V gene are MDHEN and SYDVKM.

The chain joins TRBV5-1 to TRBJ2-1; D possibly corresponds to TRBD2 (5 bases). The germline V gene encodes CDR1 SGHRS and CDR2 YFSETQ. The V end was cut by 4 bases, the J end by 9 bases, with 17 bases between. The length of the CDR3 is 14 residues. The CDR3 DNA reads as TGCGCCAGCAGCCAACTCATTCAGCGGTCTGAGCAGTTCTTC. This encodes CASSQLIQRSEQFF.

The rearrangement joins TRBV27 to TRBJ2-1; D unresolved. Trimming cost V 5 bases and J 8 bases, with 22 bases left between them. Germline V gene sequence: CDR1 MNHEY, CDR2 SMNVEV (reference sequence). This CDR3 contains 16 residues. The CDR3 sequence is CASSPYTAGRQDEQFF. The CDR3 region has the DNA TGTGCCAGCAGTCCATACACTGCCGGGCGTCAAGATGAGCAGTTCTTC.

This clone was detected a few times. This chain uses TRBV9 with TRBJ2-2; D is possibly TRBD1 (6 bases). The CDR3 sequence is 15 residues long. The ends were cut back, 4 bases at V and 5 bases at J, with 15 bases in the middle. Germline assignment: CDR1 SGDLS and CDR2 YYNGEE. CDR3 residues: CASSPRGQSTGELFF. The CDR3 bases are TGTGCCAGCAGCCCCAGAGGACAGTCGACCGGGGAGCTGTTTTTT.

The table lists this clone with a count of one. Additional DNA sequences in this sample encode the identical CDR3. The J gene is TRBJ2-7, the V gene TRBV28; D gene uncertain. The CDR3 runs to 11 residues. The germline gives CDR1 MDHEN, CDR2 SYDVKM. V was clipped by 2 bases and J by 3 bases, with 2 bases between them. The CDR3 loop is CASSLLYEQYF. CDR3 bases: TGTGCCAGCAGTTTACTCTACGAGCAGTACTTC.

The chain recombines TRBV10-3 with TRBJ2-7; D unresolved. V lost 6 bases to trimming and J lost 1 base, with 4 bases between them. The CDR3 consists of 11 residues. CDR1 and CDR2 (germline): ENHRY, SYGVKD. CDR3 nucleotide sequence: TGTGCCATCAGGCAGTCCTACGAGCAGTACTTC. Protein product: CAIRQSYEQYF.

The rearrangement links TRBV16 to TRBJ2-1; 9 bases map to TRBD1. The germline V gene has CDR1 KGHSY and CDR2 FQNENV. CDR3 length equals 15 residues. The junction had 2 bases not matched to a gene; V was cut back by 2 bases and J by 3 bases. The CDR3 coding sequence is TGTGCCAGCAGCCAAGGGACAGGGCGCTACAATGAGCAGTTCTTC. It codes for CASSQGTGRYNEQFF.

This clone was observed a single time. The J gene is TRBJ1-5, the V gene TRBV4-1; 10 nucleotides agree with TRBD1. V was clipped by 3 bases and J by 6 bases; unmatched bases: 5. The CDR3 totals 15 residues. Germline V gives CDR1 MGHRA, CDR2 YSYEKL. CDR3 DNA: TGCGCCAGCAGCCAGAGGGACAGGGGCAGTCAGCCCCAGCATTTT. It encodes CASSQRDRGSQPQHF.

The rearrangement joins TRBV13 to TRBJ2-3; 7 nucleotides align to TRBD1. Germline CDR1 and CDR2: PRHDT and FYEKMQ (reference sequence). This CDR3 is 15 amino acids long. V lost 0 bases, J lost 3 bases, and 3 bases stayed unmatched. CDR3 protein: CASSLGQGFTDTQYF. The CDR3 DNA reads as TGTGCCAGCAGCTTAGGACAGGGGTTTACAGATACGCAGTATTTT.

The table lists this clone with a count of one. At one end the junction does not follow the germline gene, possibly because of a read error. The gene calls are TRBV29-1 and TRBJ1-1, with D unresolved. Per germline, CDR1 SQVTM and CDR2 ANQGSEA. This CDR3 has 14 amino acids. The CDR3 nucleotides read TGCAGCGTTGTACAAGCGGCCTTGAAGACTGAAGCTTTCTTT. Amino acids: CSVVQAALKTEAFF.

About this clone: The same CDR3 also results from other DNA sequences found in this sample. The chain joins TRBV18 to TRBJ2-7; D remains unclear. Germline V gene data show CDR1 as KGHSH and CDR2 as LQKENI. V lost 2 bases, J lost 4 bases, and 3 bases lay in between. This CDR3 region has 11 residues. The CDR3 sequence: CASSPDYEQYF. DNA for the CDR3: TGTGCCAGCTCACCAGATTACGAGCAGTACTTC.

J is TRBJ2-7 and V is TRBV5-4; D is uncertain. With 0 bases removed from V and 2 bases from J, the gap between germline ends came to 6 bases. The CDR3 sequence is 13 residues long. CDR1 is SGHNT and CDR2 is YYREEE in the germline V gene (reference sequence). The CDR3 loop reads CASSLGAAYEQYF. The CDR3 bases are TGTGCCAGCAGCTTGGGCGCGGCCTACGAGCAGTACTTC.

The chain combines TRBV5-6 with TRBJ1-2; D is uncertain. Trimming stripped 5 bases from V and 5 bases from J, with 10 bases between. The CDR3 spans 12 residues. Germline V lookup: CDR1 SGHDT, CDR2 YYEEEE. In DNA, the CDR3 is TGTGCCAGCAGTTATGACCCGTATGGCTACACCTTC. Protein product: CASSYDPYGYTF.

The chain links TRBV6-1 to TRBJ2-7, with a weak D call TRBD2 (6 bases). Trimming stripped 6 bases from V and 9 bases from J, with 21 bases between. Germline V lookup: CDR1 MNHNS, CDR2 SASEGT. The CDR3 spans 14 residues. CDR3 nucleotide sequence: TGTGCCAGCAGATCCGTCTTGACTAGGACGACGCAGTACTTC. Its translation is CASRSVLTRTTQYF.

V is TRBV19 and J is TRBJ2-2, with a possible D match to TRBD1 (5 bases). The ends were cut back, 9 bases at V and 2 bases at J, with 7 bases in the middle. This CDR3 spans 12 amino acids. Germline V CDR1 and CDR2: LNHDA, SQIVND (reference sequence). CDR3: CASRANTGELFF. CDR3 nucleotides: TGTGCCAGCAGGGCTAACACCGGGGAGCTGTTTTTT.

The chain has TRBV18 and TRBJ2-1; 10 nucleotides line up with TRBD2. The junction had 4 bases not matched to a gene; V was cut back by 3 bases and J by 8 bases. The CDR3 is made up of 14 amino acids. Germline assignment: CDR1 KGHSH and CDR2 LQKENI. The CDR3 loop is CASSPLAGVYEQFF. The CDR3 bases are TGTGCCAGCTCACCTCTAGCGGGAGTTTATGAGCAGTTCTTC.

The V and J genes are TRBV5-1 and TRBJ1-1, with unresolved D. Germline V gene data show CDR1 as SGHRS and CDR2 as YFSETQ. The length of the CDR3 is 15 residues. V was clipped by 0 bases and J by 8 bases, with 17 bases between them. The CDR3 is CASSLDTVFSGEAFF. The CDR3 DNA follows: TGCGCCAGCAGCTTGGACACAGTTTTCTCTGGAGAAGCTTTCTTT. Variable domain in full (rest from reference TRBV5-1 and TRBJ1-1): KAGVTQTPRYLIKTRGQQVTLSCSPISGHRSVSWYQQTPGQGLQFLFEYFSETQRNKGNFPGRFSGRQFSNSRSEMNVSTLELGDSALYLCASSLDTVFSGEAFFGQGTRLTVV.

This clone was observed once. The CDR3 is CASSLGGWRGQSEAFF. DNA of the CDR3: TGTGCCAGCAGTTTAGGCGGTTGGCGGGGCCAGTCTGAAGCTTTCTTT. This chain connects TRBV28 to TRBJ1-1, with D maybe TRBD1 (5 bases). V lost 2 bases and J lost 6, with 19 bases in between. The length of the CDR3 is 16 residues. CDR1 and CDR2 (germline): MDHEN, SYDVKM.

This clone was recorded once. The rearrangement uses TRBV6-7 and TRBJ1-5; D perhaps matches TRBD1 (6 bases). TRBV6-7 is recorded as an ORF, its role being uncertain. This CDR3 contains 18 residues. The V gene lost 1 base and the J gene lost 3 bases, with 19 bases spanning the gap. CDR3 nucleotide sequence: TGTGCCAGCAGTTACTACCTTTTCAGGGGCCTAGACAATCAGCCCCAGCATTTT. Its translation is CASSYYLFRGLDNQPQHF.